This T cell receptor beta chain was identified in a study of blood T cell repertoires in COVID-19. Study-level background: Samples taken during acute and convalescent COVID-19 were collected in the United States, Italy and Spain. PBMCs, B-cell-depleted T cells, or T cells were the source of the cDNA or gDNA that made up the material.

Sequencing was performed with immunoSEQ multiplex PCR; in TCRdb, only in-frame clones are kept and a portion is missing. The sample yields over 200,000 clones, just over 85% seen once. The CDR3 consists of 16 residues. Per germline, CDR1 SEHNR and CDR2 FQNEAQ (reference sequence). V trimming: 6 bases; J trimming: 5 bases; junction bases outside the gene matches: 9. The chain employs TRBV7-9 and TRBJ2-3, with 12 bases fitting TRBD2. The sample was peripheral blood. The sequence was collected from a man aged 30 to 39 who had recovered from COVID-19. The CDR3 DNA sequence: TGTGCCAGCAGTGCCGGGCTAGCGGGGGGGATAGATACGCAGTATTTT. Amino acids: CASSAGLAGGIDTQYF.